Sequencing of this T cell receptor beta chain was carried out in a study of shared clonotypes between healthy human individuals. Sequenced by immunoSEQ multiplex PCR; TCRdb stores in-frame clones only, minus some. The sample lists a few million clones; 85% to 95% were seen once. Per the germline V gene, CDR1 is MNHEY and CDR2 is SMNVEV (reference sequence). The CDR3 contains 13 residues. V was pared by 8 bases and J by 4 bases, with 12 bases between. Donors were healthy HIV-negative adults without recently reported acute infections or vaccinations. Splitting of CD4+ cells produced CD45RA+ naive and CD45RA-negative memory subsets.

The chain has TRBV27 and TRBJ1-5; no clear D. This TCR came from a man aged 18 to 30 in good health. Some clones in this sample may be carry-over from other donors' samples. The sequenced sample was naive CD4+ T cells from PBMCs. Documented subset: CD45RA+ positively selected. The CDR3 protein is CASRAVPNQPQHF. The CDR3 DNA reads TGTGCCAGCCGCGCGGTGCCTAATCAGCCCCAGCATTTT.